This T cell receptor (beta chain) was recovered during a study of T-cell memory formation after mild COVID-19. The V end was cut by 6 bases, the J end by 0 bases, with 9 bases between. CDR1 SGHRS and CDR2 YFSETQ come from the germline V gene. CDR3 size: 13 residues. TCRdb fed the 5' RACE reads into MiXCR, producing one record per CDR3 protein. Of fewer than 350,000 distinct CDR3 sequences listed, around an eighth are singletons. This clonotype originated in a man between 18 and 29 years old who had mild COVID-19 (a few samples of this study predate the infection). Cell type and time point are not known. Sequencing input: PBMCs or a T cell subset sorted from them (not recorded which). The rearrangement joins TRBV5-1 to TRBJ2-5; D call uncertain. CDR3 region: CASTRRDQETQYF. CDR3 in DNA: TGCGCCAGCACCCGACGGGACCAAGAGACCCAGTACTTC.